This T cell receptor beta chain was captured in a study of blood T cell repertoires in COVID-19. Study-wide background: Whether acute or convalescent, the COVID-19 samples came from the United States, Italy and Spain. T cells, B-cell-depleted T cells, or PBMCs supplied cDNA or gDNA.

Seattle patient enrollment occurred during active infection, with longitudinal follow-up thereafter. With 6 bases removed from V and 1 base from J, the gap between germline ends came to 5 bases. Germline V CDR1 and CDR2: LNHDA, SQIVND (reference sequence). This CDR3 has 12 residues. Per the original methods: Amplified reference gene primers provided the basis for estimating nucleated cell counts. Using immunoSEQ multiplex PCR, the repertoire was profiled, and TCRdb retains in-frame clones only, with some absent. Clonal size and the V and J genes are those of that table, whereas D and trimming came from the DNA. The sample has under 350,000 clones, 90% seen once; the top ten hold nearly 7%.

The sample taken for sequencing was peripheral blood. This receptor was taken from a woman aged 25-40 years with COVID-19, enrolled during active disease. The chain couples TRBV19 to TRBJ2-3; D gene ambiguous. This CDR3 is CASRLGTDTQYF. The CDR3, as DNA: TGTGCCAGTAGACTCGGCACAGATACGCAGTATTTT.